Shown below are 2 T cell receptor beta chains from a single sample sequenced in a study of shared clonotypes between healthy human individuals. CD45RO negativity and positive selection for CCR7 defined naive CD8 cells, a population that excluded terminally differentiated effector memory CD45RA+ cells. Sequenced by immunoSEQ multiplex PCR; TCRdb stores in-frame clones only, minus some. Of about 580,000 clones detected, roughly 98% appear once; the ten largest clones hold around 0.3%. Sequences were obtained from naive CD8+ T cells sorted from blood. These receptors originate from a man aged 25-45 years in good health.

The genes are TRBV6-5 and TRBJ2-1; 9 bases align to TRBD2. V shed 2 bases, J shed 0 bases, and the junction held 2 bases outside the gene matches. Looked up from germline, CDR1 is MNHEY and CDR2 is SVGAGI. This CDR3 contains 16 residues. This CDR3 is CASSYDSGSSYNEQFF. The CDR3 DNA sequence: TGTGCCAGCAGTTACGATAGCGGGAGCTCCTACAATGAGCAGTTCTTC.

The chain uses TRBV5-1 and TRBJ2-7; 7 bases are a match to TRBD2. The CDR3 runs to 15 residues. J gave up 2 bases and V 4 bases, and 9 bases lay outside the gene matches. Germline V gene lookup returns CDR1 SGHRS and CDR2 YFSETQ. The CDR3 region has the DNA TGCGCCAGCAGCCCCCGAGGGACTACCACCTACGAGCAGTACTTC. It codes for CASSPRGTTTYEQYF.